This T cell receptor beta chain was recovered during a study of shared clonotypes between healthy human individuals. Study details: Each donor's CD4 naive and CD4 memory cells filled three plates apiece, CD8 naive two, and CD8 memory one.

Into CD45RA+ naive and CD45RA-negative memory subsets, the CD4+ cells were split. Execution of the assay was at deep level. Replicate PCRs run on sorted subsets employed approximately 0.2 ug DNA, tens of thousands of T cell genomes. TCRdb's table, derived via immunoSEQ multiplex PCR, lists solely in-frame clones and lacks some. Of 2 million to 2.5 million clones listed, around 90% are singletons. Germline CDR1 SEHNR, CDR2 FQNEAQ (reference sequence). V shed 4 bases, J shed 5 bases, and the junction held 10 bases outside the gene matches. CDR3 length: 15 residues. This chain joins TRBV7-9 and TRBJ1-2, with TRBD1 identical over 7 bases. The sequenced sample was naive CD4+ T cells from PBMCs. The sample's subset: CD45RA+ positively selected. This receptor was obtained from a man younger than 30 in good health. Some clones in this sample may be carry-over from other donors' samples. Here the CDR3 reads CASSSSLQGLYGYTF. Here the CDR3 DNA reads TGTGCCAGCAGCTCGAGCCTACAGGGGTTATATGGCTACACCTTC.